A single sample gave rise to the 6 T cell receptor beta chains below, sequenced in a study of T cells in Graves' hyperthyroidism and ophthalmopathy. RNA transcripts yielded amplified TCR beta CDR3 regions. HTBI primers drove first-round RT-PCR of the TCR CDR3. TCRdb redid the calling of the multiplex PCR reads with MiXCR, one entry per CDR3 protein. Among 300,000 to 400,000 distinct CDR3 sequences, 18% were seen once, and the ten largest hold around 54%. Input material: blood. These receptors came from a woman aged 45-65 years with Graves' hyperthyroidism.

The rearrangement joins TRBV7-3 to TRBJ2-1, with 11 bases fitting TRBD2. The germline V gene has CDR1 SGHTA and CDR2 FQGTGA. J was trimmed by 9 bases and V by 1 base; bases with no gene match: 5. The CDR3 spans 15 residues. The chain's CDR3 is CASSLIAGGGGEQFF. CDR3 coding DNA: TGTGCCAGCAGCTTAATAGCGGGGGGGGGGGGTGAGCAGTTCTTC.

This clonotype was observed many times. The junction differs from germline at one of its ends, possibly a read error. J is TRBJ1-2 and V is TRBV13, with D possibly TRBD1 on 6 matching bases. Germline V gives CDR1 PRHDT, CDR2 FYEKMQ (reference sequence). The CDR3 has 12 residues. The CDR3 sequence is CASSLGGDGYTF. For the CDR3, the DNA is TGTGCCAGCAGCCTAGGGGGAGATGGCTACACCTTC.

This clonotype was counted ten times or more. V gene TRBV20-1 combines with J gene TRBJ2-3; TRBD2 matches 9 bases. Trimming cost V 7 bases and J 1 base; bases outside gene matches: 0. Germline-derived CDR1 and CDR2 are DFQATT and SNEGSKA (reference sequence). CDR3 length equals 12 residues. CDR3 protein: CSGTSGTDTQYF. DNA of the CDR3: TGCAGTGGGACTAGCGGCACAGATACGCAGTATTTT.

This clonotype has ten or more counts. The rearrangement links TRBV6-1 to TRBJ1-1; possibly TRBD1 for D (5 bases). There are 13 residues in the CDR3. The germline V gene has CDR1 MNHNS and CDR2 SASEGT. V gave up 6 bases and J gave up 7 bases, with 15 bases separating them. CDR3 nucleotide sequence: TGTGCCAGCAGCCGCGGACAACGCTTTGAAGCTTTCTTT. Its translation: CASSRGQRFEAFF.

This clonotype was recorded many times. The chain has TRBV5-1 and TRBJ2-5; no firm D call. V was shortened by 2 bases and J by 4 bases, with 12 bases between the two germline ends. From germline, CDR1 is SGHRS and CDR2 YFSETQ. This CDR3 comprises 14 residues. The CDR3, as DNA: TGCGCCAGCAGCTTTTCTACAGAACCAGAGACCCAGTACTTC. Encoded protein: CASSFSTEPETQYF.

V and J are TRBV5-6 and TRBJ1-2; 7 bases are a match to TRBD1. Trimming cost V 4 bases and J 3 bases; bases outside gene matches: 6. Germline CDR1 and CDR2: SGHDT and YYEEEE. The CDR3 has 14 residues. CDR3 sequence (DNA): TGTGCCAGCAGCCAGCCCGACAGGGACTATGGCTACACCTTC. This sequence encodes CASSQPDRDYGYTF.